This T cell receptor (beta chain) originates from a study of control samples from healthy donors and cancer patients. This clone was picked up one time. Method: immunoSEQ multiplex PCR; TCRdb's copy keeps in-frame clones and lacks some. The table records about 140,000 clones, about 90% of them present only once. Sequences were obtained from blood. The source is a man younger than 35 in good health.

The CDR3, as DNA: TGTGCCAGCAGCTACGGGGTGGAGCAGTTCTTC. This codes for CASSYGVEQFF. This chain connects TRBV5-6 to TRBJ2-1, with a possible D match to TRBD2 (5 bases). Germline V CDR1 and CDR2: SGHDT, YYEEEE. The CDR3 loop spans 11 amino acids. V shed 3 bases and J shed 10 bases, with 8 bases lying between them.